These 3 T cell receptor beta chains were all obtained from the same sample, sequenced in a study of cytomegalovirus exposure and HLA in healthy donors. Profiling relied on immunoSEQ multiplex PCR, and the TCRdb table lists in-frame clones only, not all of them. The table has fewer than 75,000 clones, approximately 95% seen once; the top ten hold approximately 3.3%. Sequencing was done on a sample of PBMCs. The receptor set was obtained from a man aged 18-30 years in good health and CMV-seronegative.

The chain joins TRBV4-1 to TRBJ2-1; 13 positions match TRBD2. With 0 bases clipped from V and 6 bases from J, the junction kept 5 bases outside the gene matches. The CDR3 runs 17 residues. Germline V lookup: CDR1 MGHRA, CDR2 YSYEKL. The CDR3 region is CASSQEPGLAGFNEQFF. CDR3 nucleotide sequence: TGCGCCAGCAGCCAAGAACCGGGACTAGCGGGGTTCAATGAGCAGTTCTTC.

The V call is TRBV9, the J call TRBJ1-5; TRBD1 matches at 9 bases. The CDR3 has 15 residues. V was clipped by 4 bases and J by 3 bases; unmatched bases: 5. CDR1 and CDR2 (germline): SGDLS, YYNGEE. The CDR3 reads CASSTQGAINQPQHF. CDR3 coding DNA: TGTGCCAGCAGCACACAGGGGGCTATCAATCAGCCCCAGCATTTT.

This sequence joins TRBV27 and TRBJ2-5, with TRBD2 as a possible D gene (6 bases). Germline V gives CDR1 MNHEY, CDR2 SMNVEV (reference sequence). V was clipped by 3 bases and J by 6 bases, with 11 bases between them. This CDR3 is 13 amino acids long. CDR3: CASSFITSQTQYF. In DNA, the CDR3 is TGTGCCAGCAGTTTTATTACTAGCCAGACCCAGTACTTC.